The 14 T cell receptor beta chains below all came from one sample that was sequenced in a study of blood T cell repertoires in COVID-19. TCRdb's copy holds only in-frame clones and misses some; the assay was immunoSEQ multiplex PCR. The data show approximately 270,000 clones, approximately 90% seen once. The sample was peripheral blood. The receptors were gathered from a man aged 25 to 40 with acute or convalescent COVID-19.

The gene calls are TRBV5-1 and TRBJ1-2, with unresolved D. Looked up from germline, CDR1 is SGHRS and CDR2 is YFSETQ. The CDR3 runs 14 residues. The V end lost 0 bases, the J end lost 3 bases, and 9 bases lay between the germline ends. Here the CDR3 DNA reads TGCGCCAGCAGCTTGGTATTGTCGGACTATGGCTACACCTTC. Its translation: CASSLVLSDYGYTF.

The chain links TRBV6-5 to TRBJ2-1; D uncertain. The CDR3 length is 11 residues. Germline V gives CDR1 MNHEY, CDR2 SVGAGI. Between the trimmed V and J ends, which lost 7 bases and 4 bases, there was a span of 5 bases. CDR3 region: CASTRYNEQFF. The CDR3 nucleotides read TGTGCCAGCACTAGATACAATGAGCAGTTCTTC.

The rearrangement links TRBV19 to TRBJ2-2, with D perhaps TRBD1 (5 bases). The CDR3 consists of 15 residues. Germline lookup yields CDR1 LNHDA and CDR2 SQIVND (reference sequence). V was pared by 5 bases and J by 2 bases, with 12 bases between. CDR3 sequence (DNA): TGTGCCAGTAGTCAAAGGGGTTTAAACACCGGGGAGCTGTTTTTT. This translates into CASSQRGLNTGELFF. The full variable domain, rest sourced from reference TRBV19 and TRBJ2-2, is DGGITQSPKYLFRKEGQNVTLSCEQNLNHDAMYWYRQDPGQGLRLIYYSQIVNDFQKGDIAEGYSVSREKKESFPLTVTSAQKNPTAFYLCASSQRGLNTGELFFGEGSRLTVL.

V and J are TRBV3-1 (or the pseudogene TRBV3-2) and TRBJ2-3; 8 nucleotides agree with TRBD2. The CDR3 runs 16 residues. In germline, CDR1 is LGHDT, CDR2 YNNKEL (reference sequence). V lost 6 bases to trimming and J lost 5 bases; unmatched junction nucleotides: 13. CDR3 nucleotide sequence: TGTGCCAGCAGGAAAACCGGGGGGGCCTTGGGAGATACGCAGTATTTT. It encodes CASRKTGGALGDTQYF.

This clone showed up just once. The CDR3 loop is CSVGMGHGTQYF. DNA of the CDR3: TGCAGCGTCGGAATGGGACACGGGACCCAGTACTTC. The J gene is TRBJ2-5, the V gene TRBV29-1; TRBD1 is a possible D gene (6 bases). Germline V gene data show CDR1 as SQVTM and CDR2 as ANQGSEA. The CDR3 covers 12 residues. The V end was cut by 6 bases, the J end by 7 bases, with 15 bases between.

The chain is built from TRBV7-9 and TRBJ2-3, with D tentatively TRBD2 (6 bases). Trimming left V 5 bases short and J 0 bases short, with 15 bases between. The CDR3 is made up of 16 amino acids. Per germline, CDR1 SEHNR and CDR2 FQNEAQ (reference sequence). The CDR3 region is CASSRVSSGSTDTQYF. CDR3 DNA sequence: TGTGCCAGCAGCCGAGTTTCGAGCGGGAGCACAGATACGCAGTATTTT. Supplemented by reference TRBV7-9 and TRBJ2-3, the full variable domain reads DTGVSQNPRHKITKRGQNVTFRCDPISEHNRLYWYRQTLGQGPEFLTYFQNEAQLEKSRLLSDRFSAERPKGSFSTLEIQRTEQGDSAMYLCASSRVSSGSTDTQYFGPGTRLTVL.

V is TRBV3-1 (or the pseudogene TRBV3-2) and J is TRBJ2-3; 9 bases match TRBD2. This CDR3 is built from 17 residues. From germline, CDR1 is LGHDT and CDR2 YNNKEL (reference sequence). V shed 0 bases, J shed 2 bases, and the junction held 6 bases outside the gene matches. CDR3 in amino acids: CASSQEKIAGATDTQYF. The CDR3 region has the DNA TGTGCCAGCAGCCAAGAAAAGATAGCGGGAGCCACAGATACGCAGTATTTT.

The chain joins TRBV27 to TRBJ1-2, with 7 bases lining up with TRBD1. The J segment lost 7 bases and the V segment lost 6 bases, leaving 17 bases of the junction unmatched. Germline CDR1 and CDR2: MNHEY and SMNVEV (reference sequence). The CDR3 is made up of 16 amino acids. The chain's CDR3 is CASRTQGSDWWGGYTF. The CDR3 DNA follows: TGTGCCAGCAGAACACAGGGGTCAGACTGGTGGGGTGGCTACACCTTC.

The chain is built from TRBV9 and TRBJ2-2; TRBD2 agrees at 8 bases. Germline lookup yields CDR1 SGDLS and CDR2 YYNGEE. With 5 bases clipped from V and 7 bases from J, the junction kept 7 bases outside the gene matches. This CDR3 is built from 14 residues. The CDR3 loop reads CASRPGLEGGELFF. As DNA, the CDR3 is TGTGCCAGCAGGCCGGGACTAGAAGGCGGGGAGCTGTTTTTT.

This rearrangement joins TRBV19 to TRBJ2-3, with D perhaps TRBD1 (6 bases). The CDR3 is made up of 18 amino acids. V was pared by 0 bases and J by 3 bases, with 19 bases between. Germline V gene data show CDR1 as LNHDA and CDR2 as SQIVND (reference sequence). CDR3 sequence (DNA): TGTGCCAGTAGTATAGACGCGGACAGCCCTGGGATTACAGATACGCAGTATTTT. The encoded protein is CASSIDADSPGITDTQYF.

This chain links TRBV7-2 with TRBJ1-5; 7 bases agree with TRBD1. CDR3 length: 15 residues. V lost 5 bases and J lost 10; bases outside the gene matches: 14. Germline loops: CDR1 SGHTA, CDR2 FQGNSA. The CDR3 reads CASSPDRVRESPQHF. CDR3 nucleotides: TGTGCCAGCAGCCCCGACAGGGTTCGGGAAAGTCCCCAGCATTTT.

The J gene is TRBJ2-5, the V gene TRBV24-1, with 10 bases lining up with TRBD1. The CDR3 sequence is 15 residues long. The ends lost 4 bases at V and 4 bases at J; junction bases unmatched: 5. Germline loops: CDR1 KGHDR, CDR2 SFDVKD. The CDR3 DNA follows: TGTGCCACCAGTGAACCGGGACAGGGGATAGAGACCCAGTACTTC. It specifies CATSEPGQGIETQYF.

This CDR3 reads CASSPILSGSPLHF. For the CDR3, the DNA is TGTGCCAGCAGCCCTATCCTTTCGGGTTCACCCCTCCACTTT. V and J are TRBV7-9 and TRBJ1-6; no firm D call. Trimming stripped 5 bases from V and 9 bases from J, with 14 bases between. In germline, CDR1 is SEHNR, CDR2 FQNEAQ (reference sequence). This CDR3 region has 14 residues.

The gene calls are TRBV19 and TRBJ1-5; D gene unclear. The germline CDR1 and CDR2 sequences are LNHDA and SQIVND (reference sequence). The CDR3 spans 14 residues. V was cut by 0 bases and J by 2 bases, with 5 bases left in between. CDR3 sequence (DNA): TGTGCCAGTAGTATAGATCTAGGCAATCAGCCCCAGCATTTT. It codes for CASSIDLGNQPQHF.